A selection of T cell receptor beta chains follows, all from one sample in a study of T cell responses to AZD1222 COVID-19 vaccine. Measured with immunoSEQ multiplex PCR; TCRdb has only the in-frame clones, and not every one. The sample lists 150,000 to 200,000 clones; around 91% were seen once. Sequenced here: peripheral blood, sampled 28 days after the second AZD1222 dose. These receptors all come from an adult who received the AZD1222 COVID-19 vaccine. The CDR3 runs from the conserved cysteine through the conserved F or W. A D gene is named only where the DNA matches it firmly. The size field is filled for only some rows; it gives once, few, many or a size class.

j_gene,v_gene,abundance,d_gene,CDR3nt,CDR3aa
TRBJ2-7,TRBV5-6,-,TRBD1,TGTGCCAGCAGCTTGTGGGACAGGGGATTATACGAGCAGTACTTC,CASSLWDRGLYEQYF
TRBJ1-2,TRBV10-2,-,TRBD1,TGCGCCAGCAGCCGGGACAGGGAATACTATGGCTACACCTTC,CASSRDREYYGYTF
TRBJ2-5,TRBV7-9,-,-,TGTGCCAGCAGTCCCGGCCCGGGGCCGCAAGAGACCCAGTACTTC,CASSPGPGPQETQYF
TRBJ2-2,TRBV5-1,-,-,TGCGCCAGCAACCTGATCGGGCTCGGGGAGCTGTTTTTT,CASNLIGLGELFF
TRBJ1-2,TRBV7-3,once,-,TGTGCCAGCAGCTTAACGTTATTGGACAGCTATGGCTACACCTTC,CASSLTLLDSYGYTF
TRBJ2-1,TRBV3-1/TRBV3-2,-,-,TGTGCCAGCAGCCCGTCGGCCGGCTGGGTCCAGTTCTTC,CASSPSAGWVQFF
TRBJ2-5,TRBV3-1/TRBV3-2,-,TRBD1,TGTGCCAGCAGTCAAAAGACAGGGTTGGGGGAGACCCAGTACTTC,CASSQKTGLGETQYF
TRBJ2-3,TRBV6-6,-,-,TGTGCCAGCAGCCACACAGATACGCAGTATTTT,CASSHTDTQYF
TRBJ2-7,TRBV5-6,-,TRBD2,TGTGCCAGCAGCGCACCTAGCGGGGGGACTTACGAGCAGTACTTC,CASSAPSGGTYEQYF
TRBJ2-5,TRBV30,-,TRBD1,TGTGCCTGGAGCCGGGACAGAAATCAAGAGACCCAGTACTTC,CAWSRDRNQETQYF
TRBJ1-4,TRBV19,-,-,TGTGCCAGCCGGGAACGGGGCGTAGGTACTAATGAAAAACTGTTTTTT,CASRERGVGTNEKLFF
TRBJ2-3,TRBV7-9,-,TRBD2,TGTGCCAGCAGCTTAGAACTAGCGGGATTCACAGATACGCAGTATTTT,CASSLELAGFTDTQYF
TRBJ2-5,TRBV7-2,-,-,TGTGCCAGCAGCTCCATGATCCAAGAGACCCAGTACTTC,CASSSMIQETQYF
TRBJ2-7,TRBV27,few,-,TGTGCCAGCAGTTTAAATTTCGGGGATTCCTACGAGCAGTACTTC,CASSLNFGDSYEQYF
TRBJ1-2,TRBV11-2,once,-,TGTGCCAGCAGCTTACCAGGGAACTATGGCTACACCTTC,CASSLPGNYGYTF
TRBJ2-5,TRBV10-3,once,-,TGTGCCATCAGGGACACCTCACAAGAGACCCAGTACTTC,CAIRDTSQETQYF
TRBJ2-1,TRBV12-3/TRBV12-4,once,-,TGTGCCAGCAGTCAGGGGTCCGGGGAAGGGCGGTTCTTC,CASSQGSGEGRFF
TRBJ1-1,TRBV12-3/TRBV12-4,-,TRBD1,TGTGCCAGCAGTCTGACAGGGGGCATAAATCCTTTCTTT,CASSLTGGINPFF
TRBJ1-2,TRBV28,-,-,TGTGCCAGCAGCTTTGGTGCTCGGGCCCATGGCTACACCTTC,CASSFGARAHGYTF
TRBJ1-5,TRBV27,-,-,TGTGCCAGCAGCAGCCCCGAAGGATATAGCAATCAGCCCCAGCATTTT,CASSSPEGYSNQPQHF
TRBJ1-2,TRBV28,-,-,TGTGCCAGCAGTTTAGACAGGAACTATGGCTACACCTTC,CASSLDRNYGYTF
TRBJ1-5,TRBV19,-,TRBD1,TGTGCCACCGCGGACAGGACTAGCAATCAGCCCCAGCATTTT,CATADRTSNQPQHF
TRBJ2-7,TRBV19,-,-,TGTGCCAGTAGTATGGATTTTTCGCTAGCGACATACGAGCAGTACTTC,CASSMDFSLATYEQYF